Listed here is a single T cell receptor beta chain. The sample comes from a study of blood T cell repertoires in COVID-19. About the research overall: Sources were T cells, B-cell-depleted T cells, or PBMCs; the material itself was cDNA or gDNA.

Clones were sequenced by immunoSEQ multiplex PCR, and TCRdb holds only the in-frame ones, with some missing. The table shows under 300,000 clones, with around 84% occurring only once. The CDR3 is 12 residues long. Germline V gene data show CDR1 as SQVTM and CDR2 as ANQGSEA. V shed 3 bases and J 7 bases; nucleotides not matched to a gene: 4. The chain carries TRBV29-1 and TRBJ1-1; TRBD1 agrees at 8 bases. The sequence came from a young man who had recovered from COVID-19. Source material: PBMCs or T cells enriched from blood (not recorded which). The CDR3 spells CSVDRGLIEAFF. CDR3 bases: TGCAGCGTTGACAGGGGGCTGATTGAAGCTTTCTTT.